This TCR beta chain was found in a study of blood T cell repertoires in COVID-19. Study as a whole: The study drew acute and convalescent COVID-19 samples from the United States, Italy and Spain. In each case, the material was cDNA or gDNA derived from T cells, B-cell-depleted T cells, or PBMCs.

The V gene's germline CDR1 is SGHRS and CDR2 YFSETQ. Trimming took 0 bases from V and 5 from J; bases not matched to a gene: 5. The CDR3 consists of 15 residues. Notes on this clone: Different DNA sequences within this sample yield the same CDR3.

Per the authors' pipeline: The assay estimated nucleated cells by amplifying reference gene primers. TCRdb's table, derived via immunoSEQ multiplex PCR, lists solely in-frame clones and lacks some. The D gene and trimming were derived from the DNA, and the V and J assignments and clone size from that table. This table holds about 220,000 clones, roughly 87% found once. Sample: peripheral blood. The sequence came from a man aged 35 to 55 with active or convalescent COVID-19. The genes are TRBV5-1 and TRBJ1-5; 7 bases fit TRBD1. This CDR3 is CASSLGDSQYQPQHF. For the CDR3, the DNA is TGCGCCAGCAGCTTGGGGGACAGCCAGTATCAGCCCCAGCATTTT. The variable domain in full, with the rest retrieved from reference TRBV5-1 and TRBJ1-5, is KAGVTQTPRYLIKTRGQQVTLSCSPISGHRSVSWYQQTPGQGLQFLFEYFSETQRNKGNFPGRFSGRQFSNSRSEMNVSTLELGDSALYLCASSLGDSQYQPQHFGDGTRLSIL.